Below, 6 T cell receptor beta chains from the same sample are listed, as sequenced in a study of identical twins. TCRdb re-called the 5' RACE reads with MiXCR, one entry per CDR3 protein. The table has 400,000 to 500,000 distinct CDR3 sequences, about 18% seen once; the top ten hold roughly 12%. Sequenced sample: naive T cells sorted from blood. The receptor source for this set is a man over 45 in good health.

This chain links TRBV30 with TRBJ1-1; D is uncertain. Germline V gene data show CDR1 as GTSNPN and CDR2 as SVGIG (reference sequence). The CDR3 spans 13 residues. The germline V and J ends were trimmed by 4 bases and 2 bases, with 11 bases remaining between them. The DNA of the CDR3 is TGTGCCTGGAATCCTGAGGGTAACACTGAAGCTTTCTTT. Its protein is CAWNPEGNTEAFF.

This clonotype occurred many times. This sequence joins TRBV20-1 and TRBJ2-5; 10 bases agree with TRBD2. The CDR3 totals 14 residues. Trimming at V came to 2 bases and at J to 4 bases, leaving 4 bases not matched to a gene. The germline V gene encodes CDR1 DFQATT and CDR2 SNEGSKA (reference sequence). The CDR3 is CSARIAGGPETQYF. CDR3 sequence (DNA): TGCAGTGCTAGAATAGCGGGGGGACCAGAGACCCAGTACTTC.

V is TRBV27 and J is TRBJ2-1, with D perhaps matching TRBD2 (7 bases). V was shortened by 5 bases and J by 2 bases, with 16 bases between the two germline ends. The CDR3 consists of 16 residues. CDR1 is MNHEY and CDR2 is SMNVEV in the germline V gene (reference sequence). CDR3 coding DNA: TGTGCCAGCAGTAGAGGGGGGGGTATAGCCTACAATGAGCAGTTCTTC. Translating gives CASSRGGGIAYNEQFF.

In its sample, this clonotype was seen a few times. V usage is TRBV7-9 and J usage is TRBJ1-1, with 7 positions matching TRBD1. Germline-derived CDR1 and CDR2 are SEHNR and FQNEAQ (reference sequence). The V gene end was trimmed by 4 bases and the J gene end by 1 base; junction bases not matched to a gene: 6. The CDR3 is 15 residues long. This CDR3 reads CASSSRQGTNTEAFF. CDR3 nucleotides: TGTGCCAGCAGCTCGCGACAGGGAACGAACACTGAAGCTTTCTTT.

This clonotype was counted ten times or more. This CDR3 reads CSASLRGDEQFF. CDR3 nucleotides: TGCAGTGCTAGTCTCCGGGGCGATGAGCAGTTCTTC. This chain connects TRBV20-1 to TRBJ2-1; D may correspond to TRBD1 or TRBD2 (5 bases each). Germline lookup yields CDR1 DFQATT and CDR2 SNEGSKA (reference sequence). V shed 3 bases and J shed 8 bases, with 11 bases lying between them. This CDR3 contains 12 residues.

The rearrangement joins TRBV5-1 to TRBJ1-5; the D gene is possibly TRBD1 (6 bases). The CDR3 totals 13 residues. Between the trimmed V and J ends, which lost 4 bases and 7 bases, there was a span of 12 bases. Per germline, CDR1 SGHRS and CDR2 YFSETQ. This CDR3 reads CASSLWGGQPQHF. DNA of the CDR3: TGCGCCAGCAGCCTCTGGGGGGGCCAGCCCCAGCATTTT.